This T cell receptor (beta chain) was captured in a study of T cells in Graves' hyperthyroidism and ophthalmopathy. RNA transcripts served as the template for amplifying TCR beta CDR3 regions. HTBI primers were used for first-round RT-PCR of the TCR CDR3. TCRdb fed the multiplex PCR reads into MiXCR, producing one record per CDR3 protein. The table lists hundreds of thousands of distinct CDR3 sequences, around 15% of them singletons. The junction had 9 bases not matched to a gene; V was cut back by 3 bases and J by 4 bases. This CDR3 is built from 17 residues. The germline gives CDR1 SNHLY, CDR2 FYNNEI.

The sample was blood. This chain joins TRBV2 and TRBJ2-2; 9 nucleotides match TRBD2. The TCR was taken from a woman aged 18-29 years with Graves' hyperthyroidism. CDR3 loop: CASSDGGQREVTGELFF. As DNA, the CDR3 is TGTGCCAGCAGTGATGGGGGCCAGCGGGAGGTCACCGGGGAGCTGTTTTTT.